The clone carrying this T cell receptor (beta chain) appeared many times. Its antigen is currently unknown. Germline CDR1 reads MNHEY; CDR2 reads SVGEGT. Trimming left V 2 bases short and J 3 bases short, with 11 bases between. This CDR3 comprises 14 residues. The sample is drawn from a study of human T cells and chemical hapten exposure. Study-wide results and caveats: DPC sensitization produced no change in TCRs with frequency above 1 in 1000.

Original handling: TCRs per sample had a median of approximately 96,000 and ranged from about 20,000 to 750,000. TCRdb analysed the RACE reads with MiXCR anew, one entry per CDR3 protein. TCRdb's processing, not the authors' own work, is the source of the V and J calls. The sample gives roughly 380,000 distinct CDR3 sequences, roughly 5.3% of which show up once; 2% to 3% is in the top ten. Time point denoted: pre-sensitization, week 0. Specified treatment: therapeutic diphenylcyclopropenone sensitization with weekly scalp DPC. Non-pregnant alopecia patients aged 18 to 70, suitable for DPC therapy. The study extracted total RNA from unfractionated whole blood.

This chain links TRBV6-2 or TRBV6-3 with TRBJ2-7; TRBD1 might be the D (6 bases). This sample comprised whole blood, obtained in connection with sensitization to the hapten diphenylcyclopropenone (DPC). The sequence was obtained from a woman aged 45-60 years with alopecia areata. Some clones in this sample may be carry-over from other donors' samples. The CDR3 is CASSYRAGDYEQYF. CDR3 nucleotide sequence: TGTGCCAGCAGTTACCGTGCAGGGGACTACGAGCAGTACTTC.